This entry features one T cell receptor beta chain sequence. This entry is derived from a study of blood T cell repertoires in COVID-19. Overall study: COVID-19 samples collected from the United States, Italy and Spain covered acute and convalescent phases. T cells, B-cell-depleted T cells, or PBMCs provided the cDNA or gDNA that served as material.

J was trimmed by 8 bases and V by 2 bases; bases with no gene match: 11. The CDR3 covers 15 residues. Germline V gene lookup returns CDR1 MNHEY and CDR2 SVGEGT. Per the original methods: Cell counts per sample came from amplifying reference gene primers. TCRdb keeps only in-frame clones here, not all; method: immunoSEQ multiplex PCR. That table furnishes V, J and clone size, whereas the DNA furnished D and trimming. The sample contains roughly 290,000 clones, approximately 86% of which appear only once. Sample: peripheral blood. V is TRBV6-2 or TRBV6-3 and J is TRBJ2-7; 8 bases match TRBD1. This sequence originates from a woman aged 25 to 39 who had recovered from COVID-19. CDR3: CASSYGSGQGVKQYF. The CDR3 nucleotides read TGTGCCAGCAGTTACGGGTCAGGACAGGGTGTCAAGCAGTACTTC.